This T cell receptor (beta chain) stems from a study of cytomegalovirus exposure and HLA in healthy donors. Study-wide background: The use of the same platform for the 120 validation repertoires and the roughly 700 first-cohort repertoires was reported by a later analysis. Study-level results: The study put about 180 TCR beta chains on its list as cytomegalovirus-associated.

To note about this clone: What it recognizes is unknown.

The protocol was immunoSEQ multiplex PCR, while the TCRdb copy is restricted to in-frame clones and leaves out a portion. This repertoire shows some 130,000 clones, 89% found once; its top ten account for roughly 1.2%. Trimming stripped 3 bases from V and 4 bases from J, with 12 bases between. The CDR3 has 14 amino acids. Per germline, CDR1 LNHDA and CDR2 SQIVND (reference sequence). The sample was PBMCs. The chain has TRBV19 and TRBJ1-2, with D tentatively TRBD1 (5 bases). The TCR was taken from a young woman in good health and CMV-seronegative. In DNA, the CDR3 is TGTGCCAGTAGTATCCTACAGGACGCCTATGGCTACACCTTC. It is translated as CASSILQDAYGYTF.